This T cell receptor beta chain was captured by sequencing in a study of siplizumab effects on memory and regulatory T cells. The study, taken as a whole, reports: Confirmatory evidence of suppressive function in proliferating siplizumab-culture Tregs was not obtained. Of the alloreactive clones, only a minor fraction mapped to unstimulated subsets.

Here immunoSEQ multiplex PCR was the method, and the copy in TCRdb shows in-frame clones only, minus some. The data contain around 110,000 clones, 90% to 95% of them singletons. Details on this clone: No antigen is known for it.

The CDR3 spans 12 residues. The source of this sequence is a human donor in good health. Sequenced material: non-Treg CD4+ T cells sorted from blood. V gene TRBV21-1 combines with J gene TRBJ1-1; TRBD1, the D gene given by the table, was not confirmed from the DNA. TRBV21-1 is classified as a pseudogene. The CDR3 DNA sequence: TGTGCCACCATGGGCGTGAACACTGAAGCTTTCTTT. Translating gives CATMGVNTEAFF.